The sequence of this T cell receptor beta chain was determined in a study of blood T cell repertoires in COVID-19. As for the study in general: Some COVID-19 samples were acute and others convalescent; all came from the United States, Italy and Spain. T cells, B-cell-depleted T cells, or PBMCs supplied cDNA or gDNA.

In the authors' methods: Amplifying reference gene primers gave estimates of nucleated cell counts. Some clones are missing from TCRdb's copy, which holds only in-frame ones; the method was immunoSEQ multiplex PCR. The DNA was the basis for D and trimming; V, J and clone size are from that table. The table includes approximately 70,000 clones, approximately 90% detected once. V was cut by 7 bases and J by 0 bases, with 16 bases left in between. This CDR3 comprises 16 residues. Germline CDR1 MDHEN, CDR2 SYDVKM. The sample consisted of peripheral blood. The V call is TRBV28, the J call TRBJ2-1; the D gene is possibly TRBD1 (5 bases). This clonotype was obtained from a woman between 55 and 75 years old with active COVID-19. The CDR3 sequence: CASMYPDTLSYNEQFF. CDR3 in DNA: TGTGCCAGCATGTACCCGGACACTCTCTCCTACAATGAGCAGTTCTTC.